This TCR beta chain was identified during a study of hypomethylating agent response in myelodysplastic syndrome. On the study more broadly: Patients with myelodysplastic syndrome were 9 male and 2 female.

Survey resolution used two replicates of 200 ng, totaling approximately 400 ng DNA. Data came from immunoSEQ multiplex PCR; TCRdb stores just in-frame clones and leaves some out. The sample lists about 6,000 clones; 70% to 85% were seen once. This clone was seen only once. This TCR was sampled from a human donor with myelodysplastic syndrome. Source: bone marrow, taken before or after starting hypomethylating agent treatment for myelodysplastic syndrome (not recorded which).

The CDR3: CASSYQRGGNTGELFF. DNA for the CDR3: TGTGCCAGCAGTTACCAGCGGGGGGGTAACACCGGGGAGCTGTTTTTT. V gene TRBV6-5 combines with J gene TRBJ2-2; 10 bases fit TRBD2. The CDR3 spans 16 residues. Per germline, CDR1 MNHEY and CDR2 SVGAGI. Trimming at V came to 2 bases and at J to 2 bases, leaving 2 bases not matched to a gene.